The clone carrying this TCR beta chain has just a few counts. The antigen remains unidentified. Amplification yielded TCR beta CDR3 regions, with RNA transcripts as the source. The HTBI set primed first-round TCR CDR3 RT-PCR. TCRdb itself ran the multiplex PCR reads through MiXCR, one entry per CDR3 protein. The table lists 300,000 to 450,000 distinct CDR3 sequences, under 15% of them singletons. This CDR3 has 16 residues. V was pared by 0 bases and J by 4 bases, with 14 bases between. The data are from a study of T cells in Graves' hyperthyroidism and ophthalmopathy. Whole-study results and caveats: The model's output predicted ophthalmopathy at a median of roughly 6 months prior to onset.

Sequenced material: blood. The sequence was obtained from a woman in her twenties or thirties with Graves' hyperthyroidism. The gene calls are TRBV12-3 or TRBV12-4 and TRBJ2-3; D assignment may be TRBD1 or TRBD2 (5 bases each). The CDR3 DNA follows: TGTGCCAGCAGTTTAGCGCTACCCGGGGCTGCAGATACGCAGTATTTT. Protein product: CASSLALPGAADTQYF.